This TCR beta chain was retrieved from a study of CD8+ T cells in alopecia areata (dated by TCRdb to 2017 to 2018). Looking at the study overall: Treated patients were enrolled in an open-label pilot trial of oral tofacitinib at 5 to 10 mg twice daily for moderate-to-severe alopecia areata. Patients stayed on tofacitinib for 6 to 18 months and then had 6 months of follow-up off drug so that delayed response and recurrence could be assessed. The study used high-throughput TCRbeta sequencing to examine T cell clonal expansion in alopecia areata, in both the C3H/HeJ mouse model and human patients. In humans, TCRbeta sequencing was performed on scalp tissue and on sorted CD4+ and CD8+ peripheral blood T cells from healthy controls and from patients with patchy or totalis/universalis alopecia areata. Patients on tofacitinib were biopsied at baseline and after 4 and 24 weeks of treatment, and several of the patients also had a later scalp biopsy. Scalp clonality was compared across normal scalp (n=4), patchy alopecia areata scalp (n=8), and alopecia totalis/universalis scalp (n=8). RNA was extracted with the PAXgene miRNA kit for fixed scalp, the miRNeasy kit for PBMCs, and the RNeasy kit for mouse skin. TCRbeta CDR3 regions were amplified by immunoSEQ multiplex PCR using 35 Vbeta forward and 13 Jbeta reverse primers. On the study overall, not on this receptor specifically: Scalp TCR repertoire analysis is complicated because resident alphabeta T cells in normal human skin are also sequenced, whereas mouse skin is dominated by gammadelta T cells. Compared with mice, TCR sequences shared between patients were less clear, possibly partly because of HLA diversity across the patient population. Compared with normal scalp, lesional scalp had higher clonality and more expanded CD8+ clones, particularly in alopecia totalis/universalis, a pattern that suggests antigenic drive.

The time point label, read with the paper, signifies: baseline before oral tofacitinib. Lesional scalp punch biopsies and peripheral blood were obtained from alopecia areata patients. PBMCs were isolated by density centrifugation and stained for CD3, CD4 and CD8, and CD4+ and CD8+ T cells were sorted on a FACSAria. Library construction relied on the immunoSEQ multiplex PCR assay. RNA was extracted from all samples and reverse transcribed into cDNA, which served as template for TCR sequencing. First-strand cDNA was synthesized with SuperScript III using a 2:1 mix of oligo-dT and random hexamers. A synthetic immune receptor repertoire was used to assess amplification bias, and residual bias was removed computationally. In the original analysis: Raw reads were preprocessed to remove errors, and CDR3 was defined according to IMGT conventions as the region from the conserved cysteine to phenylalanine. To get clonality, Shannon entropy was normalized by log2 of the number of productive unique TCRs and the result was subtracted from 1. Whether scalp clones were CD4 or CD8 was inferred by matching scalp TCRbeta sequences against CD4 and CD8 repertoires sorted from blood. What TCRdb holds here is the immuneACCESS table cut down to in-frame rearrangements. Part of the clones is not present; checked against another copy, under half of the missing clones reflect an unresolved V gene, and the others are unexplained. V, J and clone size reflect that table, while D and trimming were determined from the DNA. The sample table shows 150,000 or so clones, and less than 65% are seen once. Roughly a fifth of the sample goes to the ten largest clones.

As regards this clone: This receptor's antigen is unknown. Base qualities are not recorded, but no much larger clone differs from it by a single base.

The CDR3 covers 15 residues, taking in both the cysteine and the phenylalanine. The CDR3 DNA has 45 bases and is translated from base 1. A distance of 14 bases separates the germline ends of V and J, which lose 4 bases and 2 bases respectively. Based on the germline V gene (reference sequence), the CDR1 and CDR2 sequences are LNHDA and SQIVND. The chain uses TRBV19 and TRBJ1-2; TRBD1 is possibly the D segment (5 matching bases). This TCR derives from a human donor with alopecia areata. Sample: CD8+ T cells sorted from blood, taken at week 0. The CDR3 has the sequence CASSTHGAENYGYTF. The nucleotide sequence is TGTGCCAGTAGTACCCACGGGGCAGAGAACTATGGCTACACCTTC.